This T cell receptor beta chain stems from a study of T-cell memory formation after mild COVID-19. Study in general: Largely donor-specific sequence clusters came from a couple of donors.

TCRdb recomputed calls from the 5' RACE reads with MiXCR, one row per CDR3 protein. The sample has 400,000 or so distinct CDR3 sequences, under 25% seen once; the top ten hold around an eighth. There are 15 residues in the CDR3. V was cut by 2 bases and J by 7 bases, with 12 bases left in between. This clonotype was detected only a few times. Sample: PBMCs or a T cell subset sorted from them (not recorded which). This chain links TRBV12-3 or TRBV12-4 with TRBJ1-6; D possibly corresponds to TRBD1 (5 bases). This receptor was identified in an adult woman who had mild COVID-19 (a few samples of this study predate the infection). Cell type and time point are not known. This chain's CDR3 is CASSLRDGQNSPLHF. Here the CDR3 DNA reads TGTGCCAGCAGTTTACGGGACGGTCAAAATTCACCCCTCCACTTT.